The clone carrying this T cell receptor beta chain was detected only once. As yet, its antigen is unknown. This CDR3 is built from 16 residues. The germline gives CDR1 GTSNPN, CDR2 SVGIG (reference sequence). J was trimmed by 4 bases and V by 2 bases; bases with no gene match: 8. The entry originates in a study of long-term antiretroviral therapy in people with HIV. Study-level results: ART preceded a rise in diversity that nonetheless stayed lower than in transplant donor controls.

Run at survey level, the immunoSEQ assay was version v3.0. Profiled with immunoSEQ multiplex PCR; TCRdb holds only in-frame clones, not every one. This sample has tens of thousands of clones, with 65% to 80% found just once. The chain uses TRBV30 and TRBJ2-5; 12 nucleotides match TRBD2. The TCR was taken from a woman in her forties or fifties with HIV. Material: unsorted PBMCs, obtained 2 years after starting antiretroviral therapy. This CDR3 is CAWSPPSGGAGETQYF. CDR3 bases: TGTGCCTGGAGTCCTCCTAGCGGGGGGGCAGGAGAGACCCAGTACTTC.